What follows are 26 T cell receptor beta chains derived from one specimen sequenced in a study of early T cells in non-severe SARS-CoV-2 infection. TCRdb recomputed calls from the 5' RACE reads with MiXCR, one row per CDR3 protein. The table includes about 70,000 distinct CDR3 sequences, more than 12% detected once. Sequencing was performed on whole blood, taken at baseline. These receptors were taken from an adult who was a healthcare worker with PCR-confirmed SARS-CoV-2 infection or an uninfected control (not recorded which).

The V and J genes are TRBV7-2 and TRBJ1-1; D ambiguous. CDR1 is SGHTA and CDR2 is FQGNSA in the germline V gene. Trimming left V 2 bases short and J 8 bases short, with 6 bases between. The CDR3 has 11 amino acids. CDR3 in amino acids: CASSLMTEAFF. DNA for the CDR3: TGTGCCAGCAGCTTAATGACGGAAGCTTTCTTT.

This clonotype showed up many times. This sequence joins TRBV7-8 and TRBJ2-3; the D is unclear. The V end was cut by 2 bases, the J end by 9 bases, with 9 bases between. Germline V gene sequence: CDR1 SGHVS, CDR2 FQNEAQ. The CDR3 is 12 residues long. CDR3 protein: CASSLSFDTQYF. In DNA form, the CDR3 reads TGTGCCAGCAGCTTATCGTTCGACACGCAGTATTTT.

This clonotype was found a few times. CDR3 sequence reads: CASRGIRGPQGEQFF. CDR3 nucleotides: TGTGCCAGCAGGGGAATACGGGGGCCCCAGGGTGAGCAGTTCTTC. This chain joins TRBV2 and TRBJ2-1; the D call may be TRBD1 or TRBD2 (6 bases each). The V and J ends lost 6 bases and 9 bases respectively, with 21 bases between them. The CDR3 extends over 15 amino acids. CDR1 SNHLY and CDR2 FYNNEI come from the germline V gene.

In its sample, this clonotype was seen many times. The J gene is TRBJ2-7, the V gene TRBV7-8, with TRBD2 matching 7 bases. Trimming removed 4 bases from V and 1 base from J; junction bases left unmatched: 10. Germline V CDR1 and CDR2: SGHVS, FQNEAQ. The CDR3 has 16 amino acids. The CDR3 region has the DNA TGTGCCAGCAGCTCGAGGGCGGGAGCGGCATCCTACGAGCAGTACTTC. This encodes CASSSRAGAASYEQYF.

This clonotype showed up just a few times. The V and J genes are TRBV5-4 and TRBJ2-1; TRBD2 aligns across 10 bases. Germline CDR1 SGHNT, CDR2 YYREEE (reference sequence). The CDR3 contains 16 residues. V shed 5 bases and J 3 bases; nucleotides not matched to a gene: 8. The CDR3 nucleotides read TGTGCCAGCAGTCCCTGGACTAGCGGCATCTACAATGAGCAGTTCTTC. It codes for CASSPWTSGIYNEQFF.

The table lists this clonotype with a few counts. At one end the junction does not follow the germline gene, possibly because of a read error. The gene calls are TRBV27 and TRBJ2-7, with D maybe TRBD2 (6 bases). The length of the CDR3 is 15 residues. The germline CDR1 and CDR2 sequences are MNHEY and SMNVEV (reference sequence). The CDR3 sequence is CASRFGTGVSYEQYF. CDR3 coding DNA: TGTGCCAGCCGTTTCGGGACGGGAGTATCATACGAGCAGTACTTC.

The rearrangement links TRBV3-1 to TRBJ1-1, with D maybe TRBD1 (5 bases). The CDR3 is made up of 13 amino acids. Germline CDR1 and CDR2: LGHDT and YNNKEL (reference sequence). V was trimmed by 5 bases and J by 6 bases, leaving 13 bases between them. CDR3 region: CASSNGGGAEAFF. The CDR3 bases are TGTGCCAGCAGCAACGGGGGAGGGGCTGAAGCTTTCTTT.

A few counts support this clonotype. The V call is TRBV28, the J call TRBJ2-7; 7 nucleotides align to TRBD2. CDR3 length: 12 amino acids. With V trimmed by 6 bases and J by 7 bases, 6 bases remained unmatched. Germline CDR1 MDHEN, CDR2 SYDVKM. The CDR3 region has the DNA TGTGCCAGCAGCTTGACTAGCCAGGAGCAGTACTTC. It specifies CASSLTSQEQYF.

This clonotype showed up many times. This chain uses TRBV27 with TRBJ1-1; D gene uncertain. Germline V gives CDR1 MNHEY, CDR2 SMNVEV (reference sequence). The CDR3 has 15 residues. V was shortened by 4 bases and J by 0 bases, with 12 bases between the two germline ends. In DNA form, the CDR3 reads TGTGCCAGCAGTTCATCGACGGGCATGAACACTGAAGCTTTCTTT. Protein sequence: CASSSSTGMNTEAFF.

The chain carries TRBV28 and TRBJ2-1; 9 bases fit TRBD1. The junction had 8 bases not matched to a gene; V was cut back by 7 bases and J by 4 bases. Germline CDR1 is MDHEN and CDR2 is SYDVKM. The CDR3 spans 15 residues. CDR3 in DNA: TGTGCCAGCAAGACTCCGGGACAGGGTTACAATGAGCAGTTCTTC. Amino acid sequence: CASKTPGQGYNEQFF.

The rearrangement joins TRBV12-3 or TRBV12-4 to TRBJ2-5; 8 positions match TRBD2. This CDR3 comprises 16 residues. Unmatched junction bases numbered 9, after V lost 1 base and J lost 5 bases. CDR3 residues: CASSLGPREGQETQYF. In DNA form, the CDR3 reads TGTGCCAGCAGTTTAGGCCCTCGGGAGGGGCAGGAGACCCAGTACTTC.

There are a few counts of this clonotype. The CDR3 DNA sequence: TGCGCCAGCAGCCTCCGTCCGGGACAGAAGCGATGGGAGACCCAGTACTTC. Translating it yields CASSLRPGQKRWETQYF. The rearrangement uses TRBV5-1 and TRBJ2-5, with 7 bases fitting TRBD1. Germline values: CDR1 SGHRS, CDR2 YFSETQ. The CDR3 length is 17 residues. The V and J ends lost 4 bases and 5 bases, in that order; junction bases with no gene match: 17.

This clonotype was seen only a few times. This chain connects TRBV29-1 to TRBJ2-1; TRBD2 is a possible D gene (7 bases). The germline V gene has CDR1 SQVTM and CDR2 ANQGSEA. V shed 4 bases and J shed 0 bases, with 13 bases lying between them. The CDR3 sequence is 15 residues long. DNA of the CDR3: TGCAGCGTTGTCACAGGGAGGGACTCCTACAATGAGCAGTTCTTC. It translates to CSVVTGRDSYNEQFF.

This clonotype was seen many times. The chain combines TRBV12-3 or TRBV12-4 with TRBJ2-3; no reliable D call. The CDR3 runs 16 residues. Trimming cost V 7 bases and J 2 bases, with 19 bases left between them. The CDR3 here is CASTILGPRFTDTQYF. The DNA of the CDR3 is TGTGCCAGCACCATCCTTGGGCCGCGGTTCACAGATACGCAGTATTTT.

In its sample, this clonotype was seen once. The V gene is TRBV20-1, the J gene TRBJ2-4; D assignment may be TRBD1 or TRBD2 (5 bases each). V was shortened by 2 bases and J by 5 bases, with 16 bases between the two germline ends. Per the germline V gene, CDR1 is DFQATT and CDR2 is SNEGSKA (reference sequence). The CDR3 has 15 residues. The CDR3 sequence: CSARSRLLGENIQYF. CDR3 DNA sequence: TGCAGTGCTAGATCTAGGCTTTTGGGGGAAAACATTCAGTACTTC.

This clonotype was counted between two and nine times. The chain employs TRBV29-1 and TRBJ2-4; 13 nucleotides line up with TRBD2. Germline CDR1 SQVTM, CDR2 ANQGSEA. The length of the CDR3 is 14 residues. V trimming: 6 bases; J trimming: 9 bases; junction bases outside the gene matches: 8. CDR3 protein: CSVRTSGSSGIQYF. The CDR3 region has the DNA TGCAGCGTCCGGACTAGCGGGAGCAGTGGCATTCAGTACTTC. Full variable domain (missing parts from reference TRBV29-1 and TRBJ2-4): SAVISQKPSRDICQRGTSLTIQCQVDSQVTMMFWYRQQPGQSLTLIATANQGSEATYESGFVIDKFPISRPNLTFSTLTVSNMSPEDSSIYLCSVRTSGSSGIQYFGAGTRLSVL.

This clonotype was seen a handful of times. The chain couples TRBV5-1 to TRBJ1-6; D is undetermined. This CDR3 region has 15 residues. Per germline, CDR1 SGHRS and CDR2 YFSETQ. V dropped 6 bases and J dropped 9 bases, with 19 bases sitting between them. This CDR3 is CASTSTLSSGSPLHF. The CDR3 DNA sequence: TGCGCCAGCACCTCAACTCTTAGTAGCGGTTCACCCCTCCACTTT.

The gene calls are TRBV7-3 and TRBJ2-3, with TRBD1 matching 9 bases. The V gene end was trimmed by 5 bases and the J gene end by 4 bases; junction bases not matched to a gene: 4. The CDR3 is 14 residues long. Germline V gene lookup returns CDR1 SGHTA and CDR2 FQGTGA. CDR3 nucleotides: TGTGCCAGCAGCCCCGGGACAGGGCCAGATACGCAGTATTTT. Its translation: CASSPGTGPDTQYF.

There are many counts of this clonotype. J is TRBJ2-7 and V is TRBV2; no clear D gene. Trimming removed 2 bases at V and 6 bases at J, with 11 bases between. The CDR3 sequence is 13 residues long. Germline values: CDR1 SNHLY, CDR2 FYNNEI. CDR3 sequence: CASSEPFNVEQYF. CDR3 bases: TGTGCCAGCAGTGAACCATTTAACGTCGAGCAGTACTTC.

This chain uses TRBV5-1 with TRBJ2-7; D tentatively reads TRBD1 or TRBD2 (6 bases each). V lost 4 bases, J lost 5 bases, and 16 bases lay in between. The CDR3 totals 14 residues. Per the germline V gene, CDR1 is SGHRS and CDR2 is YFSETQ. The CDR3 here is CASSKGGLLDEQYF. CDR3 DNA: TGCGCCAGCAGCAAAGGGGGGCTGCTTGACGAGCAGTACTTC.

This clonotype has a handful of counts. The chain combines TRBV7-6 with TRBJ2-5; D is perhaps TRBD2 (6 bases). The CDR3 extends over 15 amino acids. V was clipped by 2 bases and J by 3 bases, with 13 bases between them. Germline V lookup: CDR1 SGHVS, CDR2 FNYEAQ. CDR3 sequence reads: CASSLSGEFEETQYF. The DNA for the CDR3 is TGTGCCAGCAGCTTATCGGGAGAGTTCGAAGAGACCCAGTACTTC. The full variable domain, completed using reference TRBV7-6 and TRBJ2-5, is GAGVSQSPRYKVTKRGQDVALRCDPISGHVSLYWYRQALGQGPEFLTYFNYEAQQDKSGLPNDRFSAERPEGSISTLTIQRTEQRDSAMYRCASSLSGEFEETQYFGPGTRLLVL.

The chain combines TRBV29-1 with TRBJ2-1, with a tentative D call TRBD1 (6 bases). The V end lost 7 bases, the J end lost 3 bases, and 10 bases lay between the germline ends. The length of the CDR3 is 12 residues. The germline V gene encodes CDR1 SQVTM and CDR2 ANQGSEA. CDR3 residues: CSAGGGYNEQFF. CDR3 DNA: TGCAGCGCTGGGGGCGGCTACAATGAGCAGTTCTTC.

This clonotype was observed at least ten times. The chain combines TRBV7-6 with TRBJ2-2; TRBD2 matches 12 bases. The V and J ends lost 4 bases and 8 bases, in that order; junction bases with no gene match: 5. The CDR3 has 15 residues. Germline CDR1 SGHVS, CDR2 FNYEAQ. The DNA for the CDR3 is TGTGCCAGCAGCTCGGGACTAGCGGGTGGTGGGGAGCTGTTTTTT. This translates into CASSSGLAGGGELFF.

There are many counts of this clonotype. The chain joins TRBV5-1 to TRBJ2-3; D may be TRBD2 (6 bases). This CDR3 has 14 amino acids. From germline, CDR1 is SGHRS and CDR2 YFSETQ. Deletions cut 2 bases from V and 2 bases from J, with 9 bases between. CDR3: CASSLGGVTDTQYF. In DNA, the CDR3 is TGCGCCAGCAGCTTAGGAGGGGTCACAGATACGCAGTATTTT.

To note about this clonotype: A read error is possible here, since a much larger clone lies one base away. V usage is TRBV7-6 and J usage is TRBJ1-2; D not resolved. Trimming took 5 bases from V and 6 from J, leaving 19 bases between them. Germline CDR1 is SGHVS and CDR2 is FNYEAQ. The CDR3 is 15 amino acids. The CDR3 DNA reads TGTGCCAGCAGCCCGGGCCCGCATAGACCCGATGGCTACACCTTC. Encoded protein: CASSPGPHRPDGYTF.

This chain connects TRBV7-9 to TRBJ1-5; TRBD1 aligns across 7 bases. The CDR3 spans 14 residues. With V trimmed by 4 bases and J by 5 bases, 5 bases remained unmatched. CDR1 and CDR2 (germline): SEHNR, FQNEAQ (reference sequence). CDR3 sequence reads: CASSSTGAHQPQHF. CDR3 in DNA: TGTGCCAGCAGCTCCACAGGGGCGCATCAGCCCCAGCATTTT. Filled out from reference TRBV7-9 and TRBJ1-5, the complete variable domain reads DTGVSQNPRHKITKRGQNVTFRCDPISEHNRLYWYRQTLGQGPEFLTYFQNEAQLEKSRLLSDRFSAERPKGSFSTLEIQRTEQGDSAMYLCASSSTGAHQPQHFGDGTRLSIL.